The 4 T cell receptor beta chains below come from one sample, sequenced in a study of blood T cell repertoires in COVID-19. TCRdb's copy holds only in-frame clones and misses some; the assay was immunoSEQ multiplex PCR. The sample has around 180,000 clones, roughly 80% seen once; the top ten hold about an eighth. The sample consisted of PBMCs or T cells enriched from blood (not recorded which). These receptors were taken from a man between 50 and 59 years old who had recovered from COVID-19.

This clone was observed a single time. V and J are TRBV11-3 and TRBJ2-7; perhaps TRBD2 as D (6 bases). The CDR3 is 15 residues long. Germline V lookup: CDR1 SGHNT, CDR2 YENEEA. Between the trimmed V and J ends, which lost 5 bases and 3 bases, there was a span of 17 bases. The CDR3 coding sequence is TGTGCCAGCAGCGCCGGGACTGGGAAATTCTACGAGCAGTACTTC. Translated, it gives CASSAGTGKFYEQYF.

The genes are TRBV23-1 and TRBJ1-2, with 7 bases matching TRBD1. TRBV23-1 is known as an ORF, though its function is uncertain. With 0 bases clipped from V and 8 bases from J, the junction kept 6 bases outside the gene matches. The CDR3 is 14 amino acids. CDR3 residues: CASSQSKETGGYTF. DNA for the CDR3: TGCGCCAGCAGTCAATCGAAGGAGACAGGGGGCTACACCTTC.

The V gene is TRBV6-5, the J gene TRBJ2-1, with 9 positions matching TRBD1. V was pared by 10 bases and J by 6 bases, with 10 bases of the junction left unmatched. From germline, CDR1 is MNHEY and CDR2 SVGAGI. The CDR3 spans 14 residues. The CDR3 DNA follows: TGTGCCACTAGGTTGGGGACAGGGCTCAATGAGCAGTTCTTC. It is translated as CATRLGTGLNEQFF.

This clone has a handful of counts. The CDR3 DNA sequence: TGTGCCAGCAGAAACCCGACAGGGGCCATCTATGGCTACACCTTC. Translation: CASRNPTGAIYGYTF. The chain is built from TRBV5-6 and TRBJ1-2; 8 bases are a match to TRBD1. The junction had 10 bases not matched to a gene; V was cut back by 5 bases and J by 4 bases. The CDR3 is made up of 15 amino acids. Germline values: CDR1 SGHDT, CDR2 YYEEEE.